Below, 11 T cell receptor beta chains from the same sample are listed, as sequenced in a study of cytomegalovirus exposure and HLA in healthy donors. Both 60 Vbeta primers and 13 Jbeta primers went into the PCR. Sequencing was performed with immunoSEQ multiplex PCR; in TCRdb, only in-frame clones are kept and a portion is missing. The profile shows 300,000 or so clones, about 83% of them singletons. The material sequenced was PBMCs. The receptors originated from a woman between 40 and 50 years old in good health and CMV-seropositive.

This clone occurred once. V and J are TRBV11-3 and TRBJ2-7; 11 bases agree with TRBD1. The CDR3 spans 18 residues. V shed 4 bases and J 1 base; nucleotides not matched to a gene: 12. Germline V CDR1 and CDR2: SGHNT, YENEEA. In DNA form, the CDR3 reads TGTGCCAGCAGCTCATCACCCGGACAGGGGGCTCCTTCCTACGAGCAGTACTTC. Translating gives CASSSSPGQGAPSYEQYF.

The rearrangement joins TRBV20-1 to TRBJ2-7; TRBD2 matches at 7 bases. Germline CDR1 and CDR2: DFQATT and SNEGSKA (reference sequence). This CDR3 has 11 amino acids. DNA for the CDR3: TGCAGCCCGGCAAGGGAGGGCGAGCAGTACTTC. Amino acids: CSPAREGEQYF.

This chain joins TRBV9 and TRBJ2-1, with D tentatively TRBD1 (5 bases). V lost 7 bases and J 8 bases, leaving 13 bases between the germline ends. The CDR3 loop spans 12 amino acids. In germline, CDR1 is SGDLS, CDR2 YYNGEE. The CDR3 DNA reads TGTGCCAGCGGCAGGGCCTCGGATGAGCAGTTCTTC. It yields the protein CASGRASDEQFF.

The J gene is TRBJ2-7, the V gene TRBV25-1; 9 bases agree with TRBD2. The CDR3 covers 16 residues. In germline, CDR1 is MGHDK, CDR2 SYGVNS. V lost 2 bases to trimming and J lost 7 bases; unmatched junction nucleotides: 12. The DNA for the CDR3 is TGTGCCAGCAGTGAAGGAAGACTAGCGGATAGTTTAGAGCAGTACTTC. It yields the protein CASSEGRLADSLEQYF.

The chain recombines TRBV5-1 with TRBJ1-6; weak D call: TRBD1 (5 bases). The germline V and J ends were trimmed by 7 bases and 8 bases, with 16 bases remaining between them. CDR1 is SGHRS, CDR2 YFSETQ, per germline. The CDR3 runs to 14 residues. The CDR3: CASHSVGGDSPLHF. CDR3 in DNA: TGCGCCAGCCACAGCGTGGGGGGGGATTCACCCCTCCACTTT.

This chain links TRBV29-1 with TRBJ2-7; 7 nucleotides match TRBD1. Germline loops: CDR1 SQVTM, CDR2 ANQGSEA. The CDR3 consists of 13 residues. V lost 7 bases and J lost 0; bases outside the gene matches: 6. The CDR3 loop is CSATQGSSYEQYF. In DNA, the CDR3 is TGCAGCGCGACACAGGGGAGCTCCTACGAGCAGTACTTC.

The chain links TRBV27 to TRBJ2-3, with 7 bases aligning to TRBD1. With 6 bases clipped from V and 4 bases from J, the junction kept 7 bases outside the gene matches. CDR3 length equals 14 residues. Germline V gene data show CDR1 as MNHEY and CDR2 as SMNVEV (reference sequence). The CDR3 DNA reads TGTGCCAGCAGGGGACAGTGGCTCGCAGATACGCAGTATTTT. As protein: CASRGQWLADTQYF.

The chain carries TRBV6-1 and TRBJ1-5; D remains unclear. This CDR3 contains 16 residues. Per germline, CDR1 MNHNS and CDR2 SASEGT. V lost 0 bases and J 1 base, leaving 10 bases between the germline ends. The CDR3 sequence: CASSEAEGSSNQPQHF. The DNA for the CDR3 is TGTGCCAGCAGTGAAGCCGAGGGATCGAGCAATCAGCCCCAGCATTTT.

The chain recombines TRBV28 with TRBJ1-4; D uncertain. Germline V gives CDR1 MDHEN, CDR2 SYDVKM. This CDR3 is built from 13 residues. Trimming left V 2 bases short and J 5 bases short, with 6 bases between. The CDR3 sequence: CASSLRLNEKLFF. The CDR3 DNA is TGTGCCAGCAGTTTACGTCTGAATGAAAAACTGTTTTTT.

The V gene is TRBV6-1, the J gene TRBJ2-2; a possible D gene is TRBD2 (5 bases). The CDR3 sequence is 14 residues long. Germline V gene lookup returns CDR1 MNHNS and CDR2 SASEGT. V dropped 6 bases and J dropped 4 bases, with 12 bases sitting between them. Here the CDR3 DNA reads TGTGCCAGCAGGGGAGCGGTCCTCACCGGGGAGCTGTTTTTT. It specifies CASRGAVLTGELFF.

Only one count was recorded for this clone. The rearrangement joins TRBV2 to TRBJ2-5, with D unclear. CDR3 length: 13 residues. Looked up from germline, CDR1 is SNHLY and CDR2 is FYNNEI. V gave up 4 bases and J gave up 1 base, with 7 bases separating them. The chain's CDR3 is CASSVDSQETQYF. CDR3 DNA sequence: TGTGCCAGCAGTGTCGATAGCCAAGAGACCCAGTACTTC.